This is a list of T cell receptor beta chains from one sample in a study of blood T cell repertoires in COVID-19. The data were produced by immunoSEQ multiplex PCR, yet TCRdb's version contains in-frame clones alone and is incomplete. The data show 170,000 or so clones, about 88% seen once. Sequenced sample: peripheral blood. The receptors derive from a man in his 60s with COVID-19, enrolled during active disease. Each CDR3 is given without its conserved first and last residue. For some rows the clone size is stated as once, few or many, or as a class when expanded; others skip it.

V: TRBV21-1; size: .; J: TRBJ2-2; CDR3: ASSKYGLLVLGLGGTGELF
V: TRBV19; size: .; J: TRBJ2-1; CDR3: ASSIRLAGGQSYNEQF
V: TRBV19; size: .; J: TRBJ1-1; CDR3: ASSITGDWNTEAF
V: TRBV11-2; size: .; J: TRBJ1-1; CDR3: ASSFQGQITTEAF
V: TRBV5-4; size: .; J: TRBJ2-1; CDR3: ASSVGTSGRYNEQF
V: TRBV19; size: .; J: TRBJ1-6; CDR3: ASSADSKGSPLH
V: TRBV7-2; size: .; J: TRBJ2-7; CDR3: ASSPRGGLSEQY
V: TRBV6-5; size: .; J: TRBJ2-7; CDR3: ASSLTSGESYEQY
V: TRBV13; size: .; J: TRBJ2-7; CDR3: ASSHTQGLYYEQY
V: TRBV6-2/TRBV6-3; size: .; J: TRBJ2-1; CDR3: ASSSLWVWVGASPNEQF
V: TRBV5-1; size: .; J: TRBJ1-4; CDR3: ASSLTGATNEKLF
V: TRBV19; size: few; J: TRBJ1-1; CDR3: ASKDRERNTEAF
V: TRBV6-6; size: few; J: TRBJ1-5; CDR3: ASSYAGGNQPQH
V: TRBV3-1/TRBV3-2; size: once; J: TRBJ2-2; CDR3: ASSRQGWTGELF
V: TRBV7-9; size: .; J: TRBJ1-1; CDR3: ASSNTGGSTEAF
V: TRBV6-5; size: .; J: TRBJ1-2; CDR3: ASSTLTGMNYGYT
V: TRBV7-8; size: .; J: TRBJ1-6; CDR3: ASSLGAGDRET
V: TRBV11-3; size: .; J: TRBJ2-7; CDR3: ASSPDYSYEQY
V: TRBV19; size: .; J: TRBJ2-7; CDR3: ASSIRGTGLPSRYEQY
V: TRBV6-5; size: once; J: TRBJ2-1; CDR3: ASSYSRLSHEQF
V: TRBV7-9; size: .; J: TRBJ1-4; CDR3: ASRQGAPNEKLF
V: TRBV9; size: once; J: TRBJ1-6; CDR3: ASSVEGQYNSPLH
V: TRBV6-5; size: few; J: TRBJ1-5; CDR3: ATQTQRQGNQPQH
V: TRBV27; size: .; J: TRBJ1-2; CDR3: ASSSLPGGNYGYT
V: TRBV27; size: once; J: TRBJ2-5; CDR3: ASRRTGRKTQY
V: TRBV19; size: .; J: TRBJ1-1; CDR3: ASSPGATGGTEAF
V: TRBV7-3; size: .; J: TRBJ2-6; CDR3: ASSSQVIGANVLT
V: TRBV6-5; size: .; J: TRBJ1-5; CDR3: ASSRDMNQPQH
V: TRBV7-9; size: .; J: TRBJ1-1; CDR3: ASSLDYSQAF
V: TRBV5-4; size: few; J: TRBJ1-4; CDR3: ASSSQGPPNEKLF
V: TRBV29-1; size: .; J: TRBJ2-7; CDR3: SVGRGSHEQY
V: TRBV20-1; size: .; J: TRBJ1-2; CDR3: SASRPPGGNGYT
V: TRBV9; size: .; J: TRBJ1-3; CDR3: ASSVTQGGNTIY
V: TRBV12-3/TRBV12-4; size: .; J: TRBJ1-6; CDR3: ASSDTGSPLH
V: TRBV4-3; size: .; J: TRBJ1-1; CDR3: ASGQGGGEAF
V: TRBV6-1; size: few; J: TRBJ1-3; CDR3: ASSGTGDSLSGNTIY
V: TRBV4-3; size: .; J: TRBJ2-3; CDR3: ASSQDRGTGGMDTQY
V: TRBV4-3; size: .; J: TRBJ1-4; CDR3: ASSLNTGNNEKLF
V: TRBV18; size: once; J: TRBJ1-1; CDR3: ASSPHDRSQAF
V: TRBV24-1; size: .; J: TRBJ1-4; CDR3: ATSDTSGTGNEKLF
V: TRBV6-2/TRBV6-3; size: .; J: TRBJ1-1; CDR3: ASSYSSLNTEAF
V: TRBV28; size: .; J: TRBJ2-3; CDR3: ASSLRGGHIPDTQY
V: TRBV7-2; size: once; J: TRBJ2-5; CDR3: ASSISQVEETQY
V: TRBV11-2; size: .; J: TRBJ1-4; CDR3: ASTPVWGSNEKLF
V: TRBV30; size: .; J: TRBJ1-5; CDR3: AWSGTGVQPQH
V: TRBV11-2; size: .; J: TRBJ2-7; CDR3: ASSSRSQVLEQY